This T cell receptor beta chain was sequenced for a study of regulatory T cells in long-lasting Graves disease. Study outcomes and limitations: The study examined only peripheral blood, not thyroid tissue. A greater number of public clonotypes (about 2,900) was shared by persistent patients than by new patients (around 970).

Construction of the TCR beta libraries employed iRepertoire HTBI primers in conjunction with Arm-PCR of CDR3 regions. TCRdb analysed the multiplex PCR reads with MiXCR anew, one entry per CDR3 protein. The data hold roughly 470,000 distinct CDR3 sequences, with around 21% observed a single time. On this clonotype itself: Its antigen is as yet unknown. The final CDR3 position lacks the conserved phenylalanine or tryptophan, pointing to a likely read error.

The time point: persistent/refractory GD, antithyroid drugs over 5 years with positive TRAb. The TCR library was made from RNA that had been extracted from PBMCs in TRIzol. This sequence was found in a female donor with Graves disease. The sequences come from peripheral blood mononuclear cells (PBMCs), collected when the disease was refractory, from a patient treated with antithyroid drugs.

The CDR3 sequence is CASSLGETQYL. CDR3 nucleotides: TGTGCCAGCAGTTTGGGTGAGACCCAGTACCTC. The V and J genes are TRBV28 and TRBJ2-5; D is ambiguous. This CDR3 comprises 11 residues. The V end lost 3 bases, the J end lost 5 bases, and 4 bases lay between the germline ends. Germline V gene sequence: CDR1 MDHEN, CDR2 SYDVKM.